This entry concerns a single T cell receptor beta chain. Its antigen is not known. The data originate from a study of neoadjuvant anti-PD-1 for oral cavity cancer. The study, taken as a whole, reports: Each response group had just a few patients in TCR analyses.

TCRdb's copy holds only in-frame clones and misses some; the assay was immunoSEQ multiplex PCR. The sample records 60,000 to 75,000 clones, 80% to 90% being singletons. Patients were newly diagnosed with stage II-IVA oral cavity squamous cell carcinoma without prior systemic or radiation treatment. No culture or expansion preceded analysis of these blood cells. Sequenced material: PBMCs, taken before nivolumab (anti-PD-1) treatment. The source of this sequence is a person between 40 and 79 years old with oral cavity squamous cell carcinoma.

The DNA of the CDR3 is TGCGCCAGCAGTGATCGTGGGCAGGGCTACAATGAGCAGTTCTTC. Amino acid sequence: CASSDRGQGYNEQFF. The genes are TRBV10-2 and TRBJ2-1; D is possibly TRBD1 (5 bases). This CDR3 has 15 amino acids. V was shortened by 3 bases and J by 3 bases, with 12 bases between the two germline ends. In germline, CDR1 is WSHSY, CDR2 SAAADI.